Described below is a single TCR beta chain sequence and its context. These data come from a study of T cell responses to AZD1222 COVID-19 vaccine. The CDR3 consists of 19 residues. V gave up 4 bases and J gave up 3 bases, with 24 bases separating them. Germline V gene data show CDR1 as SGHVS and CDR2 as FQNEAQ. The protocol was immunoSEQ multiplex PCR, while the TCRdb copy is restricted to in-frame clones and leaves out a portion. This sample carries fewer than 200,000 clones, about 89% of them seen once, and the ten largest clones take 1.9%. Sequenced material: peripheral blood, taken on day 0 of AZD1222 vaccination. The clonotype comes from an adult in good health. The rearrangement links TRBV7-8 to TRBJ2-2; D gene ambiguous. The CDR3 is CASSSLGLTAILYTGELFF. The CDR3 DNA reads TGTGCCAGCAGCTCCCTCGGCCTAACTGCCATACTCTACACCGGGGAGCTGTTTTTT.